This record covers a single TCR beta chain. Its antigen is undetermined. The table came from immunoSEQ multiplex PCR; TCRdb's copy has only in-frame clones and leaves some out. The sample lists 90,000 to 95,000 clones; roughly 93% were seen once. Germline V gene lookup returns CDR1 SGHNT and CDR2 YYREEE (reference sequence). This CDR3 comprises 14 residues. V was shortened by 4 bases and J by 5 bases, with 16 bases between the two germline ends. The entry originates in a study of T cell responses to AZD1222 COVID-19 vaccine. General study points: Clonal diversity may have been underestimated in mostly white British donors.

Sample: peripheral blood, taken on day 0 of AZD1222 vaccination. This TCR was sampled from an adult in good health. The V call is TRBV5-4, the J call TRBJ2-7; possible D gene TRBD1, 6 bases. CDR3 in DNA: TGTGCCAGCAGCCTGTCTGGAGCAGGGGACGAGCAGTACTTC. It encodes CASSLSGAGDEQYF.